This T cell receptor (beta chain) was identified in a study of vaccination and CD4 T cells after COVID-19. Findings of the study overall: Reactive clone data from convalescent patients indicated a median of about 88% appearing only post-vaccination.

On this clonotype: The antigen remains unidentified.

Sequencing of DNA taken from cultured CD4+ T cells relied on the Oncomine TCR Beta short-read assay. TCRdb reprocessed the PCR reads with MiXCR, giving one entry per CDR3 protein. The sample lists about 20,000 distinct CDR3 sequences, about 44% occurring once. Documented treatment: approximately 11-day PBMC culture with coronavirus spike peptide pools or control peptides (ViraFEST assay). Trimming pared 3 bases from V and 4 bases from J, leaving 10 bases between. In germline, CDR1 is MDHEN, CDR2 SYDVKM. The CDR3 has 13 amino acids. The TCR comes from a human donor who had recovered from COVID-19. The starting material was CD4+ T cells from blood, cultured in vitro, obtained before SARS-CoV-2 vaccination. This sequence joins TRBV28 and TRBJ2-7; tentatively, D is TRBD2 (6 bases). This chain's CDR3 is CASSFGGVYEQYF. The CDR3 coding sequence is TGTGCCAGCAGTTTCGGCGGGGTGTACGAGCAGTACTTC.